This T cell receptor beta chain was profiled in a study of shared clonotypes between healthy human individuals. The study's findings and limits: Clonotype sharing among donors was thought likely to change with sequencing depth.

V dropped 8 bases and J dropped 4; count of bases not matched to a gene: 9. This CDR3 region has 15 residues. Germline CDR1 and CDR2: WNHNN and SYGVQD (reference sequence). Here immunoSEQ multiplex PCR was the method, and the copy in TCRdb shows in-frame clones only, minus some. The sample lists approximately 980,000 clones, more than 75% occurring once. Division of CD4+ cells produced a CD45RA+ naive subset and a CD45RA-negative memory subset. Remarks on this clone: Its antigen is not known.

The sequence was obtained from a man aged 18 to 35 in good health. The material sequenced was memory CD4+ T cells sorted from blood. Documented subset: CD45RA-negative fraction. The rearrangement links TRBV10-1 to TRBJ2-5; TRBD2 matches 11 bases. The CDR3 coding sequence is TGCGCCAGCCCTCTCACTAGCGGGAGTGGAGAGACCCAGTACTTC. This gives the protein CASPLTSGSGETQYF.